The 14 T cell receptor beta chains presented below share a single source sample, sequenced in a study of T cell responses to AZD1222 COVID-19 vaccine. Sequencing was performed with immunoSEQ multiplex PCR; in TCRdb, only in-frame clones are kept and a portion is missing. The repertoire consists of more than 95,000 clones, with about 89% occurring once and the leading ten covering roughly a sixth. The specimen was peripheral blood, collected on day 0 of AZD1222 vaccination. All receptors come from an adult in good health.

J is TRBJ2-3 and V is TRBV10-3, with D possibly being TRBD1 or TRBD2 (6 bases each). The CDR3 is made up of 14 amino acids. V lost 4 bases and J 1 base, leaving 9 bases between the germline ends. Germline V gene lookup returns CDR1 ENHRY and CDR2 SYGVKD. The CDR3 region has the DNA TGTGCCATCAGTGGGGGGGCCGGCACAGATACGCAGTATTTT. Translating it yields CAISGGAGTDTQYF.

The CDR3 bases are TGCAGCGTTGAAGGGGGGACAGGGAATGGCTACACCTTC. It specifies CSVEGGTGNGYTF. The chain employs TRBV29-1 and TRBJ1-2, with 9 bases lining up with TRBD1. The CDR3 consists of 13 residues. The germline gives CDR1 SQVTM, CDR2 ANQGSEA. V lost 1 base to trimming and J lost 6 bases; unmatched junction nucleotides: 3.

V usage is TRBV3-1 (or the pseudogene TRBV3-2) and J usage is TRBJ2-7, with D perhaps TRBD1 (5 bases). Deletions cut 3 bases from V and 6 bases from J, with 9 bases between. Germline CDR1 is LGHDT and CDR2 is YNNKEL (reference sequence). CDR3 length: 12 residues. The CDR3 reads CASSQRTTEQYF. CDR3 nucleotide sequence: TGTGCCAGCAGCCAGAGGACAACCGAGCAGTACTTC.

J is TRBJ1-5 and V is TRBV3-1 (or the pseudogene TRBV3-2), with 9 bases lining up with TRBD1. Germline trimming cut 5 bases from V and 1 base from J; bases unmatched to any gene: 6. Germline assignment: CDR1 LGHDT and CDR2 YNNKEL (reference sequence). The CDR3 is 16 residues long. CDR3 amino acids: CASSLGTGWSNQPQHF. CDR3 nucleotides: TGTGCCAGCAGCTTAGGGACAGGGTGGAGCAATCAGCCCCAGCATTTT.

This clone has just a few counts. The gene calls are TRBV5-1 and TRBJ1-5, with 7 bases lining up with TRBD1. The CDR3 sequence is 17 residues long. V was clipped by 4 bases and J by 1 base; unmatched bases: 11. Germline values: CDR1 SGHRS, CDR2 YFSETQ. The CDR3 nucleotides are TGCGCCAGCAGCCCAGGAACAGGGGAGGGAAGCAATCAGCCCCAGCATTTT. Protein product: CASSPGTGEGSNQPQHF.

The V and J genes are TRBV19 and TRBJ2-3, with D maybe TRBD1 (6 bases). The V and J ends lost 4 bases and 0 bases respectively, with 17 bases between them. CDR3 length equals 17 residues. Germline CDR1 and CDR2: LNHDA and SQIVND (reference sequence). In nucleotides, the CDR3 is TGTGCCAGTAGTAATCAGGGGCCCGCCATTAGCACAGATACGCAGTATTTT. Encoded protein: CASSNQGPAISTDTQYF.

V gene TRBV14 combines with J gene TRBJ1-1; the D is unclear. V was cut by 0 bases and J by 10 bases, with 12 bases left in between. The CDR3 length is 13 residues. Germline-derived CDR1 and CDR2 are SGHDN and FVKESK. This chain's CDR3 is CASSQDLEGGAFF. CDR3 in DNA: TGTGCCAGCAGCCAAGACTTGGAGGGAGGAGCTTTCTTT.

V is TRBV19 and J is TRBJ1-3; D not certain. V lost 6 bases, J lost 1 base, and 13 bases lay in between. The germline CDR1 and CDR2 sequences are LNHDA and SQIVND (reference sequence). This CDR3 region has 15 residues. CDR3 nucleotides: TGTGCCAGTAGACCCACGCCCCCATCTGGAAACACCATATATTTT. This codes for CASRPTPPSGNTIYF.

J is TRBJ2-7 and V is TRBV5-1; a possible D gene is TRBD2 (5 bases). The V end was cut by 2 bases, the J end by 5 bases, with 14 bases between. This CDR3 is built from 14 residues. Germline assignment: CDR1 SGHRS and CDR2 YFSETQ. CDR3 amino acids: CASSFASIQDEQYF. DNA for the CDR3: TGCGCCAGCAGCTTCGCTAGCATCCAGGACGAGCAGTACTTC.

The CDR3 is CASSGRGQETQYF. CDR3 DNA: TGCGCCAGCAGCGGCCGGGGACAAGAGACCCAGTACTTC. The rearrangement uses TRBV5-1 and TRBJ2-5, with D possibly TRBD2 on 5 matching bases. Germline CDR1 and CDR2: SGHRS and YFSETQ. V lost 4 bases and J 2 bases, leaving 9 bases between the germline ends. This CDR3 spans 13 amino acids.

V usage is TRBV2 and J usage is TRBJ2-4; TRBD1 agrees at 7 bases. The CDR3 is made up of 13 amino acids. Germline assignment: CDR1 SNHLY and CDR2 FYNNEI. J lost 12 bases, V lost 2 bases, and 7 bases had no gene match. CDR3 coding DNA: TGTGCCAGCAGTGAATTTGACAGGGCCCCTCAGTACTTC. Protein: CASSEFDRAPQYF.

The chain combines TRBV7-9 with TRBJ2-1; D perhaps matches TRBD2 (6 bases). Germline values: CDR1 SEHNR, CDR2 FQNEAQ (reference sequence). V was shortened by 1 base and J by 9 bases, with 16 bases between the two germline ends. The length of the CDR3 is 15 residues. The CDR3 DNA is TGTGCCAGCAGCTTAGTAGGCAGGGCCGGGAGTGAGCAGTTCTTC. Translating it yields CASSLVGRAGSEQFF.

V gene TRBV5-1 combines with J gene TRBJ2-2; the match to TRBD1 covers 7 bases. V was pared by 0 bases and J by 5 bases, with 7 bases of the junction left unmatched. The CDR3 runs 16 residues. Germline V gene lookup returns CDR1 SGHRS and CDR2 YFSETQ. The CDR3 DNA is TGCGCCAGCAGCTTGGCGGCAGGGGGTAGAACCGGGGAGCTGTTTTTT. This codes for CASSLAAGGRTGELFF.

The CDR3 region has the DNA TGCAGCGTTGACATTTTTGGTTTTACAGATACGCAGTATTTT. It codes for CSVDIFGFTDTQYF. This chain joins TRBV29-1 and TRBJ2-3; D not certain. The germline CDR1 and CDR2 sequences are SQVTM and ANQGSEA. The CDR3 has 14 amino acids. With 3 bases removed from V and 3 bases from J, the gap between germline ends came to 13 bases.